The 27 T cell receptor beta chains presented below share a single source sample, sequenced in a study of Graves' ophthalmopathy and Graves' hyperthyroidism. From RNA, the CDR3 regions of TCR beta chains were amplified and sequenced. Following a first-round RT-PCR that used HTBI primers, a second-round multiplex PCR was carried out. Using its own MiXCR run on the multiplex PCR reads, TCRdb lists one record per CDR3 protein. This sample has 40,000 to 50,000 distinct CDR3 sequences, with roughly half found just once. Specimen: peripheral blood. The receptor set was obtained from an adult man with Graves' ophthalmopathy.

As for this clonotype: A read error is possible here, since a much larger clone lies one base away. J is TRBJ2-1 and V is TRBV4-2, with 11 positions matching TRBD2. Germline V gene lookup returns CDR1 LGHNA and CDR2 YNFKEQ. The CDR3 is 15 amino acids. The CDR3 DNA is TGTGCCAGCTGCCAGAGTAGCGGGGGGGCTAATGAGCAGTTCTTC. Its translation: CASCQSSGGANEQFF.

This clonotype has just one count. J is TRBJ1-1 and V is TRBV3-1; D possibly corresponds to TRBD1 (5 bases). CDR1 and CDR2 from the germline V gene are LGHDT and YNNKEL (reference sequence). With 5 bases removed from V and 3 bases from J, the gap between germline ends came to 16 bases. The CDR3 covers 15 residues. The CDR3 DNA reads TGTGCCAGCAGCTCCCGTTGGGGGGTTTACACTGAAGCTTTCTTT. Protein sequence: CASSSRWGVYTEAFF.

This clonotype was seen repeatedly, ten times or more. V gene TRBV28 combines with J gene TRBJ1-5; TRBD1 matches at 7 bases. V lost 3 bases, J lost 2 bases, and 4 bases stayed unmatched. The CDR3 runs to 15 residues. Germline-derived CDR1 and CDR2 are MDHEN and SYDVKM. CDR3 sequence (DNA): TGTGCCAGCAGTTTCGCCAGGGGGGGCAATCAGCCCCAGCATTTT. Its translation is CASSFARGGNQPQHF.

The J gene is TRBJ1-2, the V gene TRBV4-2; no definite D call. The germline V gene has CDR1 LGHNA and CDR2 YNFKEQ. This CDR3 has 14 amino acids. V shed 0 bases and J shed 11 bases, with 16 bases lying between them. In DNA, the CDR3 is TGTGCCAGCAGCCAAGATGGAGGTGCGGATGATTACACCTTC. Translated, it gives CASSQDGGADDYTF.

This chain joins TRBV2 and TRBJ2-1; 7 bases fit TRBD2. Germline V lookup: CDR1 SNHLY, CDR2 FYNNEI. The CDR3 contains 18 residues. Unmatched junction bases numbered 20, after V lost 3 bases and J lost 9 bases. The CDR3 here is CASSEKGLAGGRKTEQFF. CDR3 nucleotide sequence: TGTGCCAGCAGTGAGAAGGGTTTGGCCGGCGGGAGAAAGACTGAGCAGTTCTTC.

This clonotype showed up many times. The rearrangement joins TRBV4-1 to TRBJ2-5; 9 nucleotides agree with TRBD2. The trim removed 6 bases at V and 5 bases at J, leaving 13 bases unmatched. CDR1 MGHRA and CDR2 YSYEKL come from the germline V gene. This CDR3 spans 16 amino acids. The CDR3 sequence: CASSAEARAGGETQYF. DNA for the CDR3: TGCGCCAGCAGTGCCGAGGCTAGGGCGGGGGGGGAGACCCAGTACTTC.

This chain links TRBV7-2 with TRBJ2-7; TRBD1 matches 8 bases. Per the germline V gene, CDR1 is SGHTA and CDR2 is FQGNSA. The CDR3 has 16 amino acids. Unmatched junction bases numbered 9, after V lost 0 bases and J lost 5 bases. As DNA, the CDR3 is TGTGCCAGCAGCTTAGCGGTCGCAGGGGGCATCGACGAGCAGTACTTC. Translation gives CASSLAVAGGIDEQYF.

In regard to this clonotype: One end of the junction varies from germline; a read error may be responsible. CDR3 region: CASSDQRGKLFF. DNA for the CDR3: TGCGCCAGCAGTGACCAAAGGGGAAAACTGTTTTTT. V is TRBV6-1 and J is TRBJ1-4; tentative D call: TRBD1 (5 bases). Germline CDR1 and CDR2: MNHNS and SASEGT. The CDR3 is made up of 12 amino acids.

This clonotype was detected many times. The junction does not match germline at one end; this may be a read error. J is TRBJ2-1 and V is TRBV12-3 or TRBV12-4; D is possibly TRBD1 or TRBD2 (6 bases each). This CDR3 has 12 amino acids. The CDR3: CASSPSRVGGYF. In DNA, the CDR3 is TGTGCCAGCAGCCCTTCTAGGGTCGGGGGCTACTTC.

This clonotype was recorded many times. This chain connects TRBV29-1 to TRBJ2-5, with 8 bases fitting TRBD1. CDR3 length: 15 amino acids. Germline values: CDR1 SQVTM, CDR2 ANQGSEA. V lost 2 bases, J lost 4 bases, and 9 bases stayed unmatched. The CDR3 bases are TGCAGCGTTGAACTCCTGGACAGGGTCGGAGAGACCCAGTACTTC. Its translation is CSVELLDRVGETQYF.

This clonotype showed up many times. This chain uses TRBV20-1 with TRBJ1-4; D remains unclear. The CDR3 runs to 15 residues. CDR1 DFQATT and CDR2 SNEGSKA come from the germline V gene (reference sequence). The V end was cut by 3 bases, the J end by 6 bases, with 17 bases between. DNA of the CDR3: TGCAGTGCTAGTCGGGCAGGCTACGCCCATGAAAAACTGTTTTTT. Translating gives CSASRAGYAHEKLFF.

With respect to this clonotype: This may come from a read error, since a much larger clone is one base off. The chain links TRBV4-3 to TRBJ2-3; D ambiguous. V shed 4 bases and J shed 0 bases, with 17 bases lying between them. This CDR3 spans 17 amino acids. Germline V gives CDR1 LGHNA, CDR2 YSLEER. CDR3 amino acids: CASSREYKVTSTDTQYF. The CDR3 DNA is TGCGCCAGCAGCCGAGAGTACAAGGTAACAAGCACAGATACGCAGTATTTT.

The CDR3 is CASSIPQSSYNEQFF. In DNA, the CDR3 is TGTGCCAGTAGTATTCCCCAAAGCTCCTACAATGAGCAGTTCTTC. The chain joins TRBV19 to TRBJ2-1; D not certain. Trimming pared 3 bases from V and 0 bases from J, leaving 9 bases between. Germline V gene lookup returns CDR1 LNHDA and CDR2 SQIVND (reference sequence). The CDR3 totals 15 residues.

This clonotype was seen only a few times. The chain employs TRBV19 and TRBJ1-1; 9 bases agree with TRBD1. The CDR3 is 16 residues long. The germline CDR1 and CDR2 sequences are LNHDA and SQIVND (reference sequence). Germline trimming cut 4 bases from V and 0 bases from J; bases unmatched to any gene: 6. In DNA, the CDR3 is TGTGCCAGTAGTAGGCGAGGGACAGGGCTGAACACTGAAGCTTTCTTT. Its protein is CASSRRGTGLNTEAFF.

This clonotype was seen only once. This chain uses TRBV2 with TRBJ2-5; D ambiguous. V was shortened by 4 bases and J by 5 bases, with 11 bases between the two germline ends. The germline gives CDR1 SNHLY, CDR2 FYNNEI. The CDR3 consists of 13 residues. The CDR3: CASSGDALETQYF. DNA of the CDR3: TGTGCCAGCAGTGGTGATGCCCTCGAGACCCAGTACTTC.

The chain carries TRBV10-3 and TRBJ2-7; 13 bases line up with TRBD2. CDR3 length equals 15 residues. Germline CDR1 ENHRY, CDR2 SYGVKD. Trimming at V came to 4 bases and at J to 7 bases, leaving 7 bases not matched to a gene. As DNA, the CDR3 is TGTGCCATCAGTGCCTCGGGGACTAGCGGGACAGAGCAGTACGTC. Translating it yields CAISASGTSGTEQYV.

The chain combines TRBV10-2 with TRBJ2-7, with a tentative D call TRBD2 (6 bases). With 4 bases removed from V and 0 bases from J, the gap between germline ends came to 7 bases. Germline values: CDR1 WSHSY, CDR2 SAAADI. This CDR3 spans 13 amino acids. The CDR3 protein is CASSGSGSYEQYF. The CDR3 nucleotides read TGCGCCAGCAGTGGTAGCGGCTCCTACGAGCAGTACTTC.

This rearrangement joins TRBV29-1 to TRBJ2-7, with 7 bases identical to TRBD1. Germline-derived CDR1 and CDR2 are SQVTM and ANQGSEA. Trimming took 2 bases from V and 5 from J; bases not matched to a gene: 6. The CDR3 sequence is 13 residues long. CDR3 in amino acids: CSVESSQGNEQYF. The CDR3 DNA is TGCAGCGTTGAATCGTCACAGGGGAACGAGCAGTACTTC.

This chain links TRBV10-3 with TRBJ1-4; TRBD1 matches at 8 bases. CDR3 size: 13 residues. Germline CDR1 is ENHRY and CDR2 is SYGVKD. Losses at the gene ends were 7 bases for V and 8 bases for J; bases not matched to a gene: 6. CDR3: CAITSGGSEKLFF. The CDR3 DNA is TGTGCCATCACTTCAGGGGGCTCCGAAAAACTGTTTTTT.

This chain joins TRBV7-9 and TRBJ2-7; the D is unclear. Germline V lookup: CDR1 SEHNR, CDR2 FQNEAQ (reference sequence). V shed 1 base and J shed 12 bases, with 13 bases lying between them. This CDR3 is 12 amino acids long. CDR3 sequence reads: CASSLGPMGLYF. The CDR3 region has the DNA TGTGCCAGCAGCTTAGGGCCGATGGGCCTGTACTTC.

This clonotype was counted many times. The chain has TRBV6-1 and TRBJ2-7, with D perhaps TRBD2 (5 bases). V gave up 3 bases and J gave up 1 base, with 13 bases separating them. CDR1 and CDR2 from the germline V gene are MNHNS and SASEGT. CDR3 length equals 15 residues. This chain's CDR3 is CASSESGAGSYEQYV. The CDR3 coding sequence is TGTGCCAGCAGTGAGTCAGGCGCGGGTTCCTACGAGCAGTACGTC.

The CDR3 DNA reads as TGTGCCAGCGTTCGACAGCCAGGTCCCTATGGCTACACCTTC. It is translated as CASVRQPGPYGYTF. This chain joins TRBV12-3 or TRBV12-4 and TRBJ1-2; possibly TRBD1 for D (5 bases). Trimming removed 8 bases from V and 4 bases from J, with 17 bases in between. The CDR3 runs to 14 residues.

Only a few counts were recorded for this clonotype. The chain couples TRBV20-1 to TRBJ2-5; 10 nucleotides line up with TRBD2. Germline loops: CDR1 DFQATT, CDR2 SNEGSKA (reference sequence). The CDR3 sequence is 14 residues long. After removal of 2 bases from V and 4 bases from J, the junction contained 4 bases not matched to a gene. CDR3 in amino acids: CSARQPSGRETQYF. CDR3 in DNA: TGCAGTGCTAGACAGCCTAGCGGGAGAGAGACCCAGTACTTC.

The V gene is TRBV20-1, the J gene TRBJ1-2; possibly TRBD1 for D (5 bases). CDR1 is DFQATT, CDR2 SNEGSKA, per germline (reference sequence). The CDR3 loop spans 12 amino acids. Trimming pared 0 bases from V and 5 bases from J, leaving 7 bases between. CDR3 residues: CSARETDYGYTF. CDR3 nucleotides: TGCAGTGCTAGAGAGACAGATTATGGCTACACCTTC.

This clonotype was seen repeatedly, ten times or more. The chain has TRBV4-3 and TRBJ1-3, with D tentatively TRBD1 (5 bases). Germline V gives CDR1 LGHNA, CDR2 YSLEER. The CDR3 loop spans 15 amino acids. With 1 base removed from V and 8 bases from J, the gap between germline ends came to 15 bases. This chain's CDR3 is CASSQAGRGGYTIYF. The CDR3 nucleotides read TGCGCCAGCAGCCAAGCTGGGCGGGGCGGGTACACCATATATTTT.

This clonotype was seen ten or more times. J is TRBJ1-1 and V is TRBV6-6; 7 bases match TRBD1. Per the germline V gene, CDR1 is MNHNY and CDR2 is SVGAGI (reference sequence). Trimming at V came to 6 bases and at J to 1 base, leaving 2 bases not matched to a gene. The CDR3 totals 13 residues. The CDR3 here is CASRRTGNTEAFF. The CDR3 DNA reads TGTGCCAGCAGACGGACAGGGAACACTGAAGCTTTCTTT.

Ten or more counts support this clonotype. The rearrangement uses TRBV7-2 and TRBJ2-7; 7 nucleotides agree with TRBD2. The CDR3 totals 18 residues. Losses at the gene ends were 1 base for V and 1 base for J; bases not matched to a gene: 13. Germline loops: CDR1 SGHTA, CDR2 FQGNSA. CDR3 protein: CASSLVSNLAANSYEQYF. In DNA form, the CDR3 reads TGTGCCAGCAGCTTAGTATCCAATCTAGCGGCAAATTCCTACGAGCAGTACTTC.